This is a list of T cell receptor beta chains from one sample in a study of blood T cell repertoires in COVID-19. Sequencing was performed with immunoSEQ multiplex PCR; in TCRdb, only in-frame clones are kept and a portion is missing. The sample carries roughly 200,000 clones, 70% to 90% recorded once. Source material: peripheral blood. Source of these receptors: a woman older than 75 with acute or convalescent COVID-19. Both conserved end residues are part of each CDR3. D genes are given only for firm matches. The size of a clone is reported for some rows only, either as once, few or many, or as a class for expanded clones.

>NA|NA|TRBV7-2|TRBJ1-4
CASNRAQNEKLFF
TGTGCCAGCAACAGGGCCCAAAATGAAAAACTGTTTTTT
>once|TRBD1|TRBV19|TRBJ1-1
CATADRGVREAFF
TGTGCCACTGCGGACAGGGGGGTTAGGGAAGCTTTCTTT
>few|NA|TRBV11-1|TRBJ2-7
CASSLSAGSSYEQYF
TGTGCCAGCAGCTTAAGTGCGGGGAGCTCCTACGAGCAGTACTTC
>NA|TRBD2|TRBV6-5|TRBJ2-7
CASRIAGGFYEQYF
TGTGCCAGCAGAATAGCGGGAGGATTCTACGAGCAGTACTTC
>NA|NA|TRBV6-5|TRBJ1-2
CASRPSGGQRGYTF
TGTGCCAGCAGACCATCCGGTGGACAACGCGGCTACACCTTC
>NA|TRBD2|TRBV7-2|TRBJ2-7
CASSFQGLAGENEQYF
TGTGCCAGCAGCTTTCAAGGACTAGCGGGAGAAAACGAGCAGTACTTC
>NA|NA|TRBV11-2|TRBJ2-5
CASSWSGGPWETQYF
TGTGCCAGCAGCTGGAGCGGAGGGCCATGGGAGACCCAGTACTTC
>once|TRBD2|TRBV7-6|TRBJ2-3
CASSPRTSGTGADTQYF
TGTGCCAGCAGCCCGAGGACTAGCGGGACGGGGGCAGATACGCAGTATTTT
>NA|NA|TRBV6-5|TRBJ2-7
CASSYLPGTAGQYF
TGTGCCAGCAGTTACCTACCCGGGACAGCGGGGCAGTACTTC
>once|NA|TRBV5-4|TRBJ2-7
CASSLNGAPYEQYF
TGTGCCAGCAGCTTAAATGGGGCACCCTACGAGCAGTACTTC
>NA|TRBD1|TRBV6-5|TRBJ1-4
CASSYSGQGDEKLFF
TGTGCCAGCAGTTACTCGGGACAGGGGGATGAAAAACTGTTTTTT
>once|NA|TRBV5-8|TRBJ1-2
CASSRQPTNYGYTF
TGTGCCAGCAGCCGACAGCCCACTAACTATGGCTACACCTTC
>NA|NA|TRBV7-8|TRBJ2-2
CASSDSTGELFF
TGTGCCAGCAGCGACAGTACCGGGGAGCTGTTTTTT
>few|TRBD1|TRBV19|TRBJ1-1
CASSMMGRGRSYTEAFF
TGTGCCAGTAGTATGATGGGCAGGGGGCGGTCATACACTGAAGCTTTCTTT
>NA|NA|TRBV6-5|TRBJ1-5
CASTPGGASNQPQHF
TGTGCCAGCACCCCGGGGGGGGCGAGCAATCAGCCCCAGCATTTT
>NA|NA|TRBV14|TRBJ1-1
CASSQVGAGIDAFF
TGTGCCAGCAGCCAAGTAGGGGCAGGGATCGATGCTTTCTTT
>NA|TRBD1|TRBV6-6|TRBJ1-5
CASSQRQGANQPQHF
TGTGCCAGCAGCCAACGACAGGGAGCCAACCAGCCCCAGCATTTT
>NA|NA|TRBV28|TRBJ1-5
CASGKGGSGFQPQHF
TGTGCCAGCGGAAAGGGGGGGTCCGGGTTTCAGCCCCAGCATTTT
>NA|NA|TRBV2|TRBJ1-6
CASAGRGGSPLHF
TGTGCCAGCGCAGGCAGGGGCGGCTCACCCCTCCACTTT
>NA|NA|TRBV7-2|TRBJ2-3
CASSQTGGPPFDTQYF
TGTGCCAGCAGCCAAACCGGGGGGCCCCCATTTGATACGCAGTATTTT